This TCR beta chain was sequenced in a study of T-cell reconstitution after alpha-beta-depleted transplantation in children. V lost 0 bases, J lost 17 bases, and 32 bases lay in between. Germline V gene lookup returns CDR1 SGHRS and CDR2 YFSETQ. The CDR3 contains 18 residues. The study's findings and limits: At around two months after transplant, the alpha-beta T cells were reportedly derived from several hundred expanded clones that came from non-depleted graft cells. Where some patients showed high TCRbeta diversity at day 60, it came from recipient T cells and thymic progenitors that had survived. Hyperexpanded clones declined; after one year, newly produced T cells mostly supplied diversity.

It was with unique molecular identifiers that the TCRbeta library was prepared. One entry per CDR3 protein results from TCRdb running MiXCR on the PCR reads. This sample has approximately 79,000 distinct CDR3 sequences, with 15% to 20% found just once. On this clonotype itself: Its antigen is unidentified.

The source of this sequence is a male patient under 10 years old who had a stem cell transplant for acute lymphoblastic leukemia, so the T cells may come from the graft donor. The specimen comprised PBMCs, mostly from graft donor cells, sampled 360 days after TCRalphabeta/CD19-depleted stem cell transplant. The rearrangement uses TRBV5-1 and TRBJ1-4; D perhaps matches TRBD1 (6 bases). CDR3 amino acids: CASSLDPLDSLTSFPLFF. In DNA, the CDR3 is TGCGCCAGCAGCTTGGATCCACTGGACAGCCTTACTAGTTTTCCTCTTTTTTTT.